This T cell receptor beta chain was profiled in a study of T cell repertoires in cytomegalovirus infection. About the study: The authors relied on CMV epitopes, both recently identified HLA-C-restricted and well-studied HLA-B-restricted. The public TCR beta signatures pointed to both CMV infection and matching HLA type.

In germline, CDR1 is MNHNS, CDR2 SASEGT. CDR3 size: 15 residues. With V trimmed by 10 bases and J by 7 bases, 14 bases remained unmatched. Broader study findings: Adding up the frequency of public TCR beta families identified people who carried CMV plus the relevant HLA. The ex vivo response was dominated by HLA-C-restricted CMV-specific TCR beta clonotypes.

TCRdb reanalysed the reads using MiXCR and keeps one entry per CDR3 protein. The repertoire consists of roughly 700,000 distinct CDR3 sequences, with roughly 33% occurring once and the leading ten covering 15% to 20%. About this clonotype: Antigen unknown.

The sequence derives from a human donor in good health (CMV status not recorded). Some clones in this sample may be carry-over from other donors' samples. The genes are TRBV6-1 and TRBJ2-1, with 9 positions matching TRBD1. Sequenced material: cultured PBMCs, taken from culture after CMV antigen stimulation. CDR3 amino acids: CATRGGTGSRNEQFF. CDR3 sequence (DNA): TGTGCCACCAGAGGGGGGACAGGGAGCAGGAATGAGCAGTTCTTC.